These T cell receptor beta chains were read from a single sample in a study of blood T cell repertoires in COVID-19. Libraries were prepared by immunoSEQ multiplex PCR; TCRdb keeps only in-frame clonotypes and omits some of them. The sample lists a few hundred thousand clones; about 90% were seen once. Sequenced input: PBMCs or T cells enriched from blood (not recorded which). Receptors originate from a woman younger than 45 who had recovered from COVID-19. Each CDR3 is given with its conserved first and last residue. A D gene is named only where the DNA matches it firmly. For some rows the clone size is stated as once, few or many, or as a class when expanded; others skip it.

clone_size: NA
v_call: TRBV5-4
d_call: TRBD2
j_call: TRBJ2-7
cdr3_nt: TGTGCCAGCAGCTTGAGGCGGGAGGTCTCCTACGAGCAGTACTTC
cdr3_aa: CASSLRREVSYEQYF

clone_size: NA
v_call: TRBV7-2
d_call: NA
j_call: TRBJ1-3
cdr3_nt: TGTGCCAGCAGCTTAGACGGTATGGCTGGAAACACCATATATTTT
cdr3_aa: CASSLDGMAGNTIYF

clone_size: NA
v_call: TRBV19
d_call: TRBD1
j_call: TRBJ1-2
cdr3_nt: TGTGCCAGTAGTAATATAAGACAGGGCAACTATGGCTACACCTTC
cdr3_aa: CASSNIRQGNYGYTF

clone_size: NA
v_call: TRBV9
d_call: TRBD2
j_call: TRBJ2-3
cdr3_nt: TGTGCCAGCAGCGTAGACGGGAGGCGCGGAGATACGCAGTATTTT
cdr3_aa: CASSVDGRRGDTQYF

clone_size: NA
v_call: TRBV19
d_call: NA
j_call: TRBJ1-1
cdr3_nt: TGTGCCAGTAGTATAGAGGCCAGGGCAGTTATCGCTGAAGCTTTCTTT
cdr3_aa: CASSIEARAVIAEAFF

clone_size: NA
v_call: TRBV5-1
d_call: NA
j_call: TRBJ2-2
cdr3_nt: TGCGCCAGCTCAAGTGGAGGGTCCGGGGAGCTGTTTTTT
cdr3_aa: CASSSGGSGELFF

clone_size: NA
v_call: TRBV7-8
d_call: NA
j_call: TRBJ2-3
cdr3_nt: TGTGCCAGCAGCGTACTGCAGGGTGCGACAGATACGCAGTATTTT
cdr3_aa: CASSVLQGATDTQYF

clone_size: NA
v_call: TRBV11-2
d_call: NA
j_call: TRBJ2-7
cdr3_nt: TGTGCCAGCAGCTTAGAACAGGCGCTCTCCTACGAGCAGTACTTC
cdr3_aa: CASSLEQALSYEQYF

clone_size: NA
v_call: TRBV28
d_call: NA
j_call: TRBJ1-5
cdr3_nt: TGTGCCAGCAGTTTCCCTAGTAATCAGCCCCAGCATTTT
cdr3_aa: CASSFPSNQPQHF

clone_size: NA
v_call: TRBV18
d_call: TRBD1
j_call: TRBJ1-1
cdr3_nt: TGTGCCAGCTCGCCTGGGACAGGGGCCTCGAACACTGAAGCTTTCTTT
cdr3_aa: CASSPGTGASNTEAFF

clone_size: NA
v_call: TRBV4-2
d_call: TRBD1
j_call: TRBJ1-3
cdr3_nt: TGTGCCAGCAGCCAAGTGGGACAGGGGGGCGGAAACACCATATATTTT
cdr3_aa: CASSQVGQGGGNTIYF

clone_size: NA
v_call: TRBV18
d_call: NA
j_call: TRBJ1-3
cdr3_nt: TGTGCCAGCTCACCAGCGGAGGGTAAATCTGGAAACACCATATATTTT
cdr3_aa: CASSPAEGKSGNTIYF

clone_size: NA
v_call: TRBV13
d_call: NA
j_call: TRBJ2-5
cdr3_nt: TGTGCCAGCAGCTTAGGCTTTAGTTCAGAGACCCAGTACTTC
cdr3_aa: CASSLGFSSETQYF

clone_size: NA
v_call: TRBV9
d_call: NA
j_call: TRBJ2-7
cdr3_nt: TGTGCCAGCAGCGTAGAGGCAGGGTGGGTCTACGAGCAGTACTTC
cdr3_aa: CASSVEAGWVYEQYF

clone_size: NA
v_call: TRBV5-4
d_call: NA
j_call: TRBJ1-2
cdr3_nt: TGTGCCATTACCGCAGGGATTAACTATGGCTACACCTTC
cdr3_aa: CAITAGINYGYTF

clone_size: NA
v_call: TRBV19
d_call: NA
j_call: TRBJ1-1
cdr3_nt: TGTGCCAGTAGTCGTGTATATGAAGCTTTCTTT
cdr3_aa: CASSRVYEAFF

clone_size: NA
v_call: TRBV28
d_call: NA
j_call: TRBJ1-5
cdr3_nt: TGTGCCAGCAGTCCGGGGGGCGACCATCAGCCCCAGCATTTT
cdr3_aa: CASSPGGDHQPQHF

clone_size: NA
v_call: TRBV30
d_call: NA
j_call: TRBJ1-1
cdr3_nt: TGTGCCTGGAGGAAGGGACTTTGGGACACTGAAGCTTTCTTT
cdr3_aa: CAWRKGLWDTEAFF

clone_size: NA
v_call: TRBV5-6
d_call: TRBD1
j_call: TRBJ1-2
cdr3_nt: TGTGCCAGCAGCAAGACCGGGACAGGGACTGAACGCTACACCTTC
cdr3_aa: CASSKTGTGTERYTF

clone_size: NA
v_call: TRBV6-5
d_call: NA
j_call: TRBJ1-1
cdr3_nt: TGTGCCAGCAGAGTAACAGGGATGAACACTGAAGCTTTCTTT
cdr3_aa: CASRVTGMNTEAFF

clone_size: NA
v_call: TRBV7-2
d_call: NA
j_call: TRBJ1-3
cdr3_nt: TGTGCCAGCAGCTTTTTCGCGACTTCTGCGCTCTCTGGAAACACCATATATTTT
cdr3_aa: CASSFFATSALSGNTIYF

clone_size: NA
v_call: TRBV2
d_call: TRBD1
j_call: TRBJ1-3
cdr3_nt: TGTGCCAGCAGTGAGAGGGACAGGGTGAAAAACACCATATATTTT
cdr3_aa: CASSERDRVKNTIYF

clone_size: NA
v_call: TRBV5-5
d_call: TRBD1
j_call: TRBJ2-1
cdr3_nt: TGTGCCAGCAGCTTGGGACAGGGGCACAATGAGCAGTTCTTC
cdr3_aa: CASSLGQGHNEQFF

clone_size: NA
v_call: TRBV18
d_call: TRBD1
j_call: TRBJ1-3
cdr3_nt: TGTGCCAGCTCACCAGACAGGGCCTCTGGAAACACCATATATTTT
cdr3_aa: CASSPDRASGNTIYF

clone_size: NA
v_call: TRBV7-2
d_call: NA
j_call: TRBJ1-2
cdr3_nt: TGTGCCAGCAGCCCGGACCCGTACCTTTATGGCGGGGACTTC
cdr3_aa: CASSPDPYLYGGDF

clone_size: many
v_call: TRBV27
d_call: TRBD1
j_call: TRBJ1-4
cdr3_nt: TGTGCCAGCAGTTTATCCCGACAGGGTCAGAAACTGTTTTTT
cdr3_aa: CASSLSRQGQKLFF

clone_size: NA
v_call: TRBV12-3/TRBV12-4
d_call: NA
j_call: TRBJ2-4
cdr3_nt: TGTGCCAGCGTATATCAAAACATTCAGTACTTC
cdr3_aa: CASVYQNIQYF

clone_size: NA
v_call: TRBV7-2
d_call: NA
j_call: TRBJ1-1
cdr3_nt: TGTGCCAGCAGGCCCACAGATGATGAAGCTTTCTTT
cdr3_aa: CASRPTDDEAFF

clone_size: few
v_call: TRBV27
d_call: TRBD2
j_call: TRBJ2-7
cdr3_nt: TGTGCCAGCAGTCCACTCCGGGACTATCGCCCTTTCTCCGAGCAGTACTTC
cdr3_aa: CASSPLRDYRPFSEQYF

clone_size: NA
v_call: TRBV15
d_call: NA
j_call: TRBJ1-1
cdr3_nt: TGTGCCACCAGCAGACCGGGTTCGATGAACACTGAAGCTTTCTTT
cdr3_aa: CATSRPGSMNTEAFF

clone_size: NA
v_call: TRBV6-4
d_call: TRBD1
j_call: TRBJ1-1
cdr3_nt: TGTGCCAGCAGTGCGGGACAGGCTACTGAAGCTTTCTTT
cdr3_aa: CASSAGQATEAFF

clone_size: NA
v_call: TRBV4-1
d_call: TRBD2
j_call: TRBJ2-7
cdr3_nt: TGCGCCAGCAGCCACCTAAGGGAGGGCTACGAGCAGTACTTC
cdr3_aa: CASSHLREGYEQYF

clone_size: NA
v_call: TRBV27
d_call: NA
j_call: TRBJ2-7
cdr3_nt: TGTGCCAGCAGTTTCTTCGCGGGGACCGTCTACGAGCAGTACTTC
cdr3_aa: CASSFFAGTVYEQYF

clone_size: NA
v_call: TRBV10-3
d_call: TRBD2
j_call: TRBJ2-5
cdr3_nt: TGTGCCATCAGTGTCGTAGCGGGTGAAGAGACCCAGTACTTC
cdr3_aa: CAISVVAGEETQYF

clone_size: NA
v_call: TRBV9
d_call: TRBD2
j_call: TRBJ2-1
cdr3_nt: TGTGCCAGCAGCGCGACTAGCGGGAGGGCCTGGAATGAGCAGTTCTTC
cdr3_aa: CASSATSGRAWNEQFF

clone_size: NA
v_call: TRBV24-1
d_call: NA
j_call: TRBJ1-5
cdr3_nt: TGTGCCACCAGTGATTCTCAGGGGCACAGCAATCAGCCCCAGCATTTT
cdr3_aa: CATSDSQGHSNQPQHF

clone_size: NA
v_call: TRBV5-5
d_call: TRBD1
j_call: TRBJ1-2
cdr3_nt: TGTGCCAGCAGCTGGACAGGGGACCTTGGCTACACCTTC
cdr3_aa: CASSWTGDLGYTF

clone_size: NA
v_call: TRBV4-1
d_call: TRBD1
j_call: TRBJ1-1
cdr3_nt: TGCGCCAGCAGCCAAAAAAGGCGCGACAGGGGGTTCCCTGAAGCTTTCTTT
cdr3_aa: CASSQKRRDRGFPEAFF

clone_size: NA
v_call: TRBV6-5
d_call: NA
j_call: TRBJ2-7
cdr3_nt: TGTGCCAGCAGTTACTCGAACGGCAGGGTATACGAGCAGTACTTC
cdr3_aa: CASSYSNGRVYEQYF

clone_size: NA
v_call: TRBV14
d_call: TRBD1
j_call: TRBJ2-7
cdr3_nt: TGTGCCAGCAGCCAAGAAGGGTACCGGACAGGGGTCTACGAGCAGTACTTC
cdr3_aa: CASSQEGYRTGVYEQYF

clone_size: NA
v_call: TRBV2
d_call: NA
j_call: TRBJ1-1
cdr3_nt: TGTGCCAGCAGTGAAAGGGGGGGCCGCGTGGTGGCTTTCTTT
cdr3_aa: CASSERGGRVVAFF

clone_size: NA
v_call: TRBV19
d_call: TRBD1
j_call: TRBJ1-5
cdr3_nt: TGTGCCAGTAGTAGTGTCGAGGGGGCGCGGTATCAGCCCCAGCATTTT
cdr3_aa: CASSSVEGARYQPQHF

clone_size: once
v_call: TRBV7-2
d_call: NA
j_call: TRBJ1-3
cdr3_nt: TGTGCCAGCAGCTTAGCGTCAGGGGCGGGAAACACCATATATTTT
cdr3_aa: CASSLASGAGNTIYF

clone_size: NA
v_call: TRBV7-3
d_call: TRBD2
j_call: TRBJ2-2
cdr3_nt: TGTGCCAGCAGCTCCTACAGCGGGAGCGCGAACACCGGGGAGCTGTTTTTT
cdr3_aa: CASSSYSGSANTGELFF

clone_size: NA
v_call: TRBV25-1
d_call: TRBD2
j_call: TRBJ2-1
cdr3_nt: TGTGCCAGCAGTGGTCGGACTAGCGGGAGAGGGAATGAGCAGTTCTTC
cdr3_aa: CASSGRTSGRGNEQFF

clone_size: NA
v_call: TRBV24-1
d_call: NA
j_call: TRBJ1-1
cdr3_nt: TGTGCCACCAGTGACCGACTGACTGGTGAAGCTTTCTTT
cdr3_aa: CATSDRLTGEAFF

clone_size: few
v_call: TRBV6-5
d_call: TRBD1
j_call: TRBJ2-7
cdr3_nt: TGTGCCAGCAGTTACAGAATGGGGACAGGGTGGGACGAGCAGTACTTC
cdr3_aa: CASSYRMGTGWDEQYF

clone_size: NA
v_call: TRBV28
d_call: TRBD1
j_call: TRBJ1-5
cdr3_nt: TGTGCCAGCAGTTTGCCCCGACAGGGGACGAATCAGCCCCAGCATTTT
cdr3_aa: CASSLPRQGTNQPQHF

clone_size: few
v_call: TRBV6-5
d_call: TRBD1
j_call: TRBJ1-3
cdr3_nt: TGTGCCAGCAGTAGACCGACAGGGAATGTTAACACCATATATTTT
cdr3_aa: CASSRPTGNVNTIYF

clone_size: NA
v_call: TRBV24-1
d_call: NA
j_call: TRBJ2-2
cdr3_nt: TGTGCCACCGGGGGGGGCCGAACAACCGGGGAGCTGTTTTTT
cdr3_aa: CATGGGRTTGELFF

clone_size: NA
v_call: TRBV19
d_call: NA
j_call: TRBJ1-2
cdr3_nt: TGTGCCAGTAGTATTGGGACACCCTATGGCTACACCTTC
cdr3_aa: CASSIGTPYGYTF

clone_size: NA
v_call: TRBV28
d_call: NA
j_call: TRBJ2-2
cdr3_nt: TGTGCCAGCAGTCGTGACAGGCCGAGCACCGACGGGGAGCTGTTTTTT
cdr3_aa: CASSRDRPSTDGELFF

clone_size: NA
v_call: TRBV6-5
d_call: NA
j_call: TRBJ1-5
cdr3_nt: TGTGCCAGCAGTCCTCAGGTTTTGAGCAATCAGCCCCAGCATTTT
cdr3_aa: CASSPQVLSNQPQHF

clone_size: NA
v_call: TRBV28
d_call: TRBD2
j_call: TRBJ2-5
cdr3_nt: TGTGCCAGCAGTTCGCCGACTAGCGGGAGCCAAGAGACCCAGTACTTC
cdr3_aa: CASSSPTSGSQETQYF

clone_size: NA
v_call: TRBV15
d_call: NA
j_call: TRBJ2-6
cdr3_nt: TGTGCCACCAGCAGAGATTTAAAACAGGGCAGCTCTGGGGCCAACGTCCTGACTTTC
cdr3_aa: CATSRDLKQGSSGANVLTF

clone_size: NA
v_call: TRBV7-2
d_call: NA
j_call: TRBJ1-1
cdr3_nt: TGTGCCAGCAGCGGCCGGGGGGGCACTGAAGCTTTCTTT
cdr3_aa: CASSGRGGTEAFF

clone_size: NA
v_call: TRBV2
d_call: TRBD1
j_call: TRBJ2-3
cdr3_nt: TGTGCCAGCAGGAGACAGGGAATCACAGATACGCAGTATTTT
cdr3_aa: CASRRQGITDTQYF